This T cell receptor (beta chain) was sequenced in a study of Ad26.COV2.S vaccination and SARS-CoV-2 variants. CDR3 size: 14 residues. V was clipped by 2 bases and J by 3 bases; unmatched bases: 3. Per the germline V gene, CDR1 is GTSNPN and CDR2 is SVGIG (reference sequence). Note on this clone: What it binds is not known.

Findings of the study overall: Non-spike TCR breadth did not differ much between vaccine and placebo recipients. Total T cell responses, in the TCR breadth and depth analyses, may have been underestimated.

Only in-frame clones appear in the TCRdb table, and some are missing; sequencing was by immunoSEQ multiplex PCR. The sample has approximately 97,000 clones; around 80% are singletons. The chain recombines TRBV30 with TRBJ2-3; 9 bases match TRBD2. The sequence came from a human donor who had recovered from COVID-19. The sample here was peripheral blood, taken after recovery from COVID-19. CDR3 residues: CAWSKRGVTDTQYF. In DNA, the CDR3 is TGTGCCTGGAGTAAGCGGGGGGTAACAGATACGCAGTATTTT.